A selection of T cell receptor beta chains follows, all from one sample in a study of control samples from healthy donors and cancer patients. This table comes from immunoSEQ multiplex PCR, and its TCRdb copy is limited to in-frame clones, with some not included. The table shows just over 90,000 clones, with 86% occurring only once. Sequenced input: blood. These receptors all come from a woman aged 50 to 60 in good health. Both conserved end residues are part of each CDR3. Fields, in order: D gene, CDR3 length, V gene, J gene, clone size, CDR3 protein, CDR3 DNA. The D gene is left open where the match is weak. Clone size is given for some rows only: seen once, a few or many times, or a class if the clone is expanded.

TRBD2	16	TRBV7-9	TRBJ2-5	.	CASSLLGTSGQETQYF	TGTGCCAGCAGCCTTCTAGGGACTAGCGGTCAAGAGACCCAGTACTTC
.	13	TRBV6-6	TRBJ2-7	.	CASSGTSTYEQYF	TGTGCCAGCAGCGGGACTTCCACCTACGAGCAGTACTTC
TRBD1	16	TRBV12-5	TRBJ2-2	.	CASGLGRRTGIGELFF	TGTGCTAGTGGTTTGGGACGAAGGACAGGGATCGGGGAGCTGTTTTTT
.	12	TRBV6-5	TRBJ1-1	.	CASSPSSAGAFF	TGTGCCAGCAGCCCATCAAGCGCCGGAGCTTTCTTT
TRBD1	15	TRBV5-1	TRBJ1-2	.	CASSPPAGGKHGYTF	TGCGCCAGCAGCCCCCCCGCAGGGGGCAAACATGGCTACACCTTC
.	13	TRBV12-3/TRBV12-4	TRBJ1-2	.	CASSLYREQGYTF	TGTGCCAGCAGTTTATATCGGGAGCAAGGCTACACCTTC
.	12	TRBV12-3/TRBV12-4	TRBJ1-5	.	CASSFRGQPQHF	TGTGCCAGCAGTTTTAGGGGTCAGCCCCAGCATTTT
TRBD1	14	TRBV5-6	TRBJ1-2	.	CASSLVDRGYGYTF	TGTGCCAGCAGCTTAGTGGACAGGGGCTATGGCTACACCTTC
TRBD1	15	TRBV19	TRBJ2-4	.	CASSQGGTGGSRRYF	TGTGCCAGTAGCCAAGGGGGGACAGGAGGGTCACGTAGGTACTTC
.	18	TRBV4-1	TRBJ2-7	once	CASSQPRPGATLSYEQYF	TGCGCCAGCAGCCAGCCTAGGCCCGGGGCCACCCTCTCCTACGAGCAGTACTTC
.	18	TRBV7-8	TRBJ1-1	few	CASSRFGRTSLMNTEAFF	TGTGCCAGCAGCCGCTTCGGCCGGACAAGCCTAATGAACACTGAAGCTTTCTTT
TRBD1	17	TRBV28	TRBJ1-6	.	CASRRWTGSSYNSPLHF	TGTGCCAGCAGGAGGTGGACAGGATCCTCCTATAATTCACCCCTCCACTTT
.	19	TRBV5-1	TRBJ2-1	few	CASSWIGTAIRGSYNEQFF	TGCGCCAGCAGCTGGATCGGGACGGCCATCAGGGGCTCCTACAATGAGCAGTTCTTC
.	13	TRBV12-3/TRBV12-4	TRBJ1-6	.	CASTPGARSPLHF	TGTGCCAGCACCCCGGGGGCAAGGTCACCCCTCCACTTT
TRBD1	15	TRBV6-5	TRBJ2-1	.	CASSWLDRGIDEQFF	TGTGCCAGCAGTTGGTTGGACAGGGGTATCGATGAGCAGTTCTTC
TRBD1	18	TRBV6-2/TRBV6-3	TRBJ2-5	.	CASSSWTGGTKYQETQYF	TGTGCCAGCAGTTCGTGGACAGGGGGCACGAAGTACCAAGAGACCCAGTACTTC
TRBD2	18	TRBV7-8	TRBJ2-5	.	CASSPRRGLARYTETQYF	TGTGCCAGCAGCCCCAGACGGGGACTAGCGCGGTACACAGAGACCCAGTACTTC
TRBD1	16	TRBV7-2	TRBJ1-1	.	CASSLWAGGLNTDSVF	TGTGCCAGCAGCTTATGGGCAGGGGGGCTGAACACTGATTCCGTCTTT
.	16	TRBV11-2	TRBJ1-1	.	CASSLEFAEVDTEAFF	TGTGCCAGCAGCTTAGAATTTGCGGAGGTTGACACTGAAGCTTTCTTT
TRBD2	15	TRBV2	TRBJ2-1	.	CASSSEAGGRSEQFF	TGTGCCAGCAGCTCAGAAGCGGGAGGGAGGTCTGAGCAGTTCTTC
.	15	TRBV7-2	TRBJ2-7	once	CASSLGGGPAYEQYF	TGTGCCAGCAGCTTAGGAGGGGGGCCCGCCTACGAGCAGTACTTC
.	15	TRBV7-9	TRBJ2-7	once	CASSLTLDSSYEQYF	TGTGCCAGCAGCCTGACCCTGGACAGCTCCTACGAGCAGTACTTC
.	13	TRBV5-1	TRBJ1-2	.	CASSGGRSYGYTF	TGCGCCAGCAGCGGCGGCAGAAGTTATGGCTACACCTTC